This TCR beta chain is from a study of post-analysis software for immune sequencing data. Study-wide context: Relapsing-remitting, secondary progressive and progressive-relapsing multiple sclerosis courses were included.

Overall study findings and caveats: Relative to controls, patients with multiple sclerosis showed significantly lower normalized Chao1 diversity. Clustering by F measure revealed strong co-clustering among samples prepared together in one batch. When patients were compared with controls, four or five TRBV segments were more frequent, TRBV5-6, TRBV5-1 and TRBV20-1 among them.

This clonotype was picked up a small number of times. Antigen specificity is unknown. cDNA libraries of TCR beta carried unique molecular identifiers. T cells numbering about 0.85 to 10 million yielded 450,000 to 500,000 cDNA molecules. TCRdb used MiXCR to reprocess the PCR reads, holding one entry per CDR3 protein. The table lists a few hundred thousand distinct CDR3 sequences, around 34% of them singletons. The CDR3 totals 15 residues. Germline V gene lookup returns CDR1 SGHTA and CDR2 FQGNSA. The V gene end was trimmed by 5 bases and the J gene end by 7 bases; junction bases not matched to a gene: 6.

V gene TRBV7-2 combines with J gene TRBJ2-2, with 11 bases matching TRBD2. This clonotype originated in a girl aged 10-17 years with multiple sclerosis. The specimen was blood. The CDR3 coding sequence is TGTGCCAGCAGCCAGACTAGCGGGGCGGGCGGGGAGCTGTTTTTT. Amino acid sequence: CASSQTSGAGGELFF.